The next 19 T cell receptor beta chains were all read from a single sample in a study of molecular identifiers for immune sequencing clone quantification. TCRdb used MiXCR to reprocess the PCR reads, holding one entry per CDR3 protein. The sample has around 460,000 distinct CDR3 sequences; less than 30% are singletons. The material sequenced was naive CD8+ T cells from blood, with Jurkat cell RNA spiked in. Stated subset: FACS-sorted CD8+CD4-CCR7+CD45RA+ naive T cells. The receptors were gathered from a human donor in good health. Some libraries in this study had Jurkat cell RNA spiked in.

This clonotype has only a few counts. The chain combines TRBV27 with TRBJ2-5; tentatively, D is TRBD1 or TRBD2 (5 bases each). V lost 2 bases and J 4 bases, leaving 11 bases between the germline ends. Germline values: CDR1 MNHEY, CDR2 SMNVEV (reference sequence). CDR3 size: 14 residues. This chain's CDR3 is CASSLQGDGETQYF. In DNA, the CDR3 is TGTGCCAGCAGTTTACAGGGAGATGGAGAGACCCAGTACTTC.

The V call is TRBV7-9, the J call TRBJ2-1; D is perhaps TRBD1 or TRBD2 (7 bases each). V was cut by 5 bases and J by 9 bases, with 26 bases left in between. This CDR3 has 17 amino acids. CDR1 is SEHNR, CDR2 FQNEAQ, per germline (reference sequence). CDR3 loop: CASSRHRGDRNFFEQFF. CDR3 in DNA: TGTGCCAGCAGCCGACATCGGGGGGACAGAAACTTCTTTGAGCAGTTCTTC.

This clonotype was observed at least ten times. The chain employs TRBV5-4 and TRBJ1-2; D remains ambiguous. CDR3 length: 11 residues. V shed 1 base and J shed 10 bases, with 8 bases lying between them. Germline assignment: CDR1 SGHNT and CDR2 YYREEE (reference sequence). In nucleotides, the CDR3 is TGTGCCAGCAGCTTGTACGGAGACTACACCTTC. Translated, it gives CASSLYGDYTF.

CDR3 protein: CASGDLRGTQYF. Here the CDR3 DNA reads TGTGCCAGCGGGGATCTCCGGGGCACCCAGTACTTC. V is TRBV27 and J is TRBJ2-5; D possibly matches TRBD1 or TRBD2 (5 bases each). Per germline, CDR1 MNHEY and CDR2 SMNVEV (reference sequence). V lost 8 bases to trimming and J lost 8 bases, with 15 bases between them. The CDR3 covers 12 residues.

This clonotype was counted between two and nine times. This chain joins TRBV4-2 and TRBJ2-7; D possibly corresponds to TRBD2 (5 bases). Germline V gives CDR1 LGHNA, CDR2 YNFKEQ. CDR3 size: 15 residues. The ends were cut back, 0 bases at V and 3 bases at J, with 12 bases in the middle. The CDR3 region is CASSQEGVGGYEQYF. CDR3 nucleotides: TGTGCCAGCAGCCAAGAGGGCGTCGGAGGCTACGAGCAGTACTTC.

CDR3 DNA sequence: TGTGCCTGGAATAGTGGGACAGGGGTCTACGAGCAGTACTTC. The encoded protein is CAWNSGTGVYEQYF. The chain employs TRBV30 and TRBJ2-7, with TRBD1 matching over 10 bases. The J segment lost 3 bases and the V segment lost 4 bases, leaving 6 bases of the junction unmatched. Germline CDR1 GTSNPN, CDR2 SVGIG (reference sequence). The CDR3 is 14 amino acids.

The chain joins TRBV30 to TRBJ2-7; possibly TRBD1 or TRBD2 for D (5 bases each). With 4 bases removed from V and 1 base from J, the gap between germline ends came to 14 bases. This CDR3 has 14 residues. Germline assignment: CDR1 GTSNPN and CDR2 SVGIG (reference sequence). The CDR3 is CAWTKLGASYEQYF. The CDR3, as DNA: TGTGCCTGGACTAAACTAGGGGCGTCCTACGAGCAGTACTTC.

This clonotype was seen only a few times. The chain recombines TRBV19 with TRBJ2-1; unclear D gene. This CDR3 spans 13 amino acids. Germline loops: CDR1 LNHDA, CDR2 SQIVND (reference sequence). The V end lost 3 bases, the J end lost 4 bases, and 7 bases lay between the germline ends. The CDR3 nucleotides read TGTGCCAGTAGTATGGCAGAGTACAATGAGCAGTTCTTC. As protein: CASSMAEYNEQFF.

The rearrangement uses TRBV28 and TRBJ1-5; the D is unclear. CDR3 length equals 14 residues. Trimming removed 4 bases from V and 1 base from J, with 8 bases in between. CDR1 is MDHEN, CDR2 SYDVKM, per germline. CDR3 sequence: CASSSPGSNQPQHF. In DNA form, the CDR3 reads TGTGCCAGCAGTTCCCCTGGAAGCAATCAGCCCCAGCATTTT.

This clonotype has a count of ten or more. V usage is TRBV5-1 and J usage is TRBJ2-5; D remains unclear. Trimming cost V 1 base and J 1 base, with 11 bases left between them. Germline V gives CDR1 SGHRS, CDR2 YFSETQ. CDR3 length: 15 amino acids. CDR3 in amino acids: CASSLSQWGQETQYF. The CDR3 DNA reads TGCGCCAGCAGCTTGTCACAGTGGGGCCAAGAGACCCAGTACTTC.

This clonotype was seen at least ten times. The chain is built from TRBV7-9 and TRBJ2-3, with 9 bases lining up with TRBD2. This CDR3 is 18 amino acids long. V trimming: 4 bases; J trimming: 4 bases; junction bases outside the gene matches: 15. CDR1 is SEHNR, CDR2 FQNEAQ, per germline (reference sequence). DNA of the CDR3: TGTGCCAGCAGCTCCACCACTCTAGCGGGATTTCACCCAGATACGCAGTATTTT. This codes for CASSSTTLAGFHPDTQYF.

This chain uses TRBV7-9 with TRBJ2-7, with D possibly matching TRBD1 (5 bases). CDR3 length: 15 residues. The germline CDR1 and CDR2 sequences are SEHNR and FQNEAQ (reference sequence). V lost 7 bases to trimming and J lost 1 base, with 17 bases between them. CDR3 in amino acids: CASTRMDTLSYEQYF. CDR3 sequence (DNA): TGTGCCAGCACCCGAATGGACACGTTATCCTACGAGCAGTACTTC.

In this sample, this clonotype turned up many times. The V and J genes are TRBV6-2 or TRBV6-3 and TRBJ1-1; D remains ambiguous. The CDR3 totals 16 residues. Trimming shortened V by 5 bases and J by 0 bases, and 16 bases separated the two germline ends. Germline-derived CDR1 and CDR2 are MNHEY and SVGEGT. The CDR3 loop reads CASSRPYLAMNTEAFF. CDR3 DNA sequence: TGTGCCAGCAGTCGACCCTACTTAGCCATGAACACTGAAGCTTTCTTT.

This clonotype was counted at least ten times. CDR3 sequence: CASRTMDYLNTEAFF. CDR3 in DNA: TGTGCCAGCAGAACAATGGATTACCTCAACACTGAAGCTTTCTTT. The chain employs TRBV12-3 or TRBV12-4 and TRBJ1-1, with D unresolved. The CDR3 runs to 15 residues. Trimming left V 6 bases short and J 2 bases short, with 16 bases between.

This chain connects TRBV7-9 to TRBJ2-4; no definite D call. Germline-derived CDR1 and CDR2 are SEHNR and FQNEAQ (reference sequence). V was pared by 4 bases and J by 7 bases, with 8 bases between. This CDR3 has 12 amino acids. The chain's CDR3 is CASSSPGNIQYF. In nucleotides, the CDR3 is TGTGCCAGCAGCTCTCCTGGGAACATTCAGTACTTC. The full variable domain, with the rest looked up from reference TRBV7-9 and TRBJ2-4, is DTGVSQNPRHKITKRGQNVTFRCDPISEHNRLYWYRQTLGQGPEFLTYFQNEAQLEKSRLLSDRFSAERPKGSFSTLEIQRTEQGDSAMYLCASSSPGNIQYFGAGTRLSVL.

This clonotype was seen many times. The V call is TRBV6-1, the J call TRBJ2-5; TRBD1 might be the D (5 bases). Germline V gene lookup returns CDR1 MNHNS and CDR2 SASEGT. Trimming pared 1 base from V and 2 bases from J, leaving 8 bases between. This CDR3 is built from 14 residues. The CDR3 DNA is TGTGCCAGCAGTGAAGAGGACACACAAGAGACCCAGTACTTC. Its translation is CASSEEDTQETQYF.

This clonotype was counted ten times or more. J is TRBJ2-1 and V is TRBV29-1; 7 nucleotides match TRBD1. This CDR3 has 13 amino acids. CDR1 is SQVTM and CDR2 is ANQGSEA in the germline V gene. V dropped 4 bases and J dropped 6; count of bases not matched to a gene: 6. The DNA for the CDR3 is TGCAGCGTTGTTGGACAGGCGGGCAATGAGCAGTTCTTC. This translates into CSVVGQAGNEQFF.

Concerning this clonotype itself: This sequence may be a read error, since a much larger clone differs from it by one base. V is TRBV12-3 or TRBV12-4 and J is TRBJ2-3; D is unresolved. CDR3 length: 16 amino acids. V lost 1 base, J lost 0 bases, and 11 bases lay in between. CDR3 in amino acids: CASSLEGTASTDTQYF. The CDR3 nucleotides read TGTGCCAGCAGTTTAGAGGGCACCGCTAGCACAGATACGCAGTATTTT.

In this sample, this clonotype turned up a few times. The rearrangement uses TRBV7-6 and TRBJ2-7; TRBD1 agrees at 7 bases. The CDR3 loop spans 16 amino acids. Germline assignment: CDR1 SGHVS and CDR2 FNYEAQ. The V and J ends lost 1 base and 1 base, in that order; junction bases with no gene match: 7. The CDR3 region has the DNA TGTGCCAGCAGCTTAGATCCGGGACAGCGATCCTACGAGCAGTACTTC. Translating it yields CASSLDPGQRSYEQYF.